The rows below give T cell receptor beta chains drawn from one sample of a study of blood T cell repertoires in COVID-19. Clones were read by immunoSEQ multiplex PCR, and TCRdb kept only the in-frame ones, dropping some. Of approximately 330,000 clones listed, roughly 90% are singletons. Sequencing input: peripheral blood. These receptors originate from a woman aged 40 to 55 with COVID-19, enrolled during active disease. The CDR3 runs from the conserved cysteine through the conserved F or W. A D gene is named only where the DNA matches it firmly. A clone size is listed for some rows: how often the clone was seen (once, few, many), or a class if it is expanded.

j_gene	v_gene	d_gene	abundance	CDR3nt	CDR3aa
TRBJ2-5	TRBV28	TRBD1	-	TGTGCCAGCAGTTTATTAGGACAGGACGTCCGGGAGACCCAGTACTTC	CASSLLGQDVRETQYF
TRBJ2-3	TRBV6-2/TRBV6-3	-	-	TGTGCCAGCAGTCATACAGATACGCAGTATTTT	CASSHTDTQYF
TRBJ2-1	TRBV19	-	-	TGTGCCAGTAGTATCTTATATGAGCAGTTCTTC	CASSILYEQFF
TRBJ1-5	TRBV3-1/TRBV3-2	-	-	TGTGCCAGCAGCCCCTCGGGGGTTGGCAATCAGCCCCAGCATTTT	CASSPSGVGNQPQHF
TRBJ1-1	TRBV5-1	-	-	TGCGCCAGCAGCTTGGCAGGTTTCCGCTCGGCTTTCTTT	CASSLAGFRSAFF
TRBJ2-7	TRBV6-1	TRBD2	once	TGTGCCAGCAGTGAAGCGGAGCGGGGCTGGTACGAGCAGTACTTC	CASSEAERGWYEQYF
TRBJ1-3	TRBV19	TRBD1	once	TGTGCCAGTAGCCGGGACAGGGACTCTGGAAACACCATATATTTT	CASSRDRDSGNTIYF
TRBJ1-1	TRBV18	-	-	TGTGCCAGCTCATCCAGGTACACTGAAGCTTTCTTT	CASSSRYTEAFF
TRBJ1-1	TRBV6-5	TRBD1	-	TGTGCCAGCAGTTACCGGACAGGGGTGACTGAAGCTTTCTTT	CASSYRTGVTEAFF
TRBJ2-3	TRBV7-9	TRBD2	-	TGTGCCAGCATCCGGGGGGGCCCATTAAGCACAGATACGCAGTATTTT	CASIRGGPLSTDTQYF
TRBJ1-4	TRBV19	-	-	TGTGCCAGTAGTACCGGGGGGGGCCGCACCAATGAAAAACTGTTTTTT	CASSTGGGRTNEKLFF
TRBJ2-5	TRBV10-3	-	-	TGTGCCATCAGTGGTGCGGGGGCAGGGGAGACCCAGTACTTC	CAISGAGAGETQYF
TRBJ2-5	TRBV5-1	-	-	TGCGCCAGCAGCTTGTATCAAGAGACCCAGTACTTC	CASSLYQETQYF
TRBJ2-6	TRBV7-9	-	-	TGTGCCAGCAGCTTAGCGGAGGCCAGCTCTGGGGCCAACGTCCTGACTTTC	CASSLAEASSGANVLTF
TRBJ2-2	TRBV6-5	TRBD2	-	TGTGCCAGCAGTTGGGCTAGCGGGAGCGTCACCGGGGAGCTGTTTTTT	CASSWASGSVTGELFF
TRBJ1-5	TRBV27	-	-	TGTGCCAGCAGGGCCGGGGGGGGTCAGCCCCAGCATTTT	CASRAGGGQPQHF
TRBJ2-1	TRBV9	-	-	TGTGCCAGCACCCCCCAAGCAGGGGGGTATTGGAATGAGCAGTTCTTC	CASTPQAGGYWNEQFF
TRBJ2-5	TRBV19	-	-	TGTGCCAGTAGTATCAGGGGGACCCAGTACTTC	CASSIRGTQYF
TRBJ1-3	TRBV9	-	once	TGTGCCAGCAGCGCCCGCGAGGGCGGCTCTGGAAACACCATATATTTT	CASSAREGGSGNTIYF
TRBJ2-1	TRBV12-3/TRBV12-4	TRBD1	-	TGTGCCAGCAGTCTACGACAGGGGACCGAGCAGTTCTTC	CASSLRQGTEQFF
TRBJ2-1	TRBV2	TRBD2	-	TGTGCCAGCAGCCCGGGACTAGCGGAATACAATGAGCAGTTCTTC	CASSPGLAEYNEQFF
TRBJ2-5	TRBV6-2/TRBV6-3	TRBD2	-	TGTGCCAGCAGTCAACTTAGCGGGCAAGAGACCCAGTACTTC	CASSQLSGQETQYF
TRBJ2-7	TRBV2	-	-	TGTGCCAGCAGTGAACAGGGATCCTACGAGCAGTACTTC	CASSEQGSYEQYF
TRBJ2-2	TRBV27	TRBD2	-	TGTGCCAGCAGTTTATGGGGGGGGAGGGGTGGAGCAGGGGAGCTGTTTTTT	CASSLWGGRGGAGELFF
TRBJ1-3	TRBV11-3	-	-	TGTGCCAGCAGCTTAGATTCCCAGGGGATCAAATATTTT	CASSLDSQGIKYF
TRBJ2-7	TRBV28	-	-	TGTGCCAGCAGTTTAAGGATGGACAGCGGTGGGACCCAAGCCGAGCAGTACTTC	CASSLRMDSGGTQAEQYF
TRBJ2-6	TRBV4-3	TRBD1	once	TGCGCCAGCAGCCAGGACACCGGGACAGCTTTCTCTGGGGCCAACGTCCTGACTTTC	CASSQDTGTAFSGANVLTF
TRBJ2-7	TRBV29-1	TRBD1	once	TGCAGCGTTGAACAAGGGACAGTCTACGAGCAGTACTTC	CSVEQGTVYEQYF
TRBJ2-2	TRBV6-2/TRBV6-3	-	-	TGTGCCAGCAGTTCGAGTGGGGAGCTGTTTTTT	CASSSSGELFF
TRBJ1-4	TRBV5-6	TRBD1	-	TGTGCCAGCAGAGCGACAGGGCGGAATGAAAAACTGTTTTTT	CASRATGRNEKLFF
TRBJ2-2	TRBV5-6	TRBD2	-	TGTGCCAGCAGCTTGGTTAGCGGGGGCACCGGGGAGCTGTTTTTT	CASSLVSGGTGELFF
TRBJ2-1	TRBV7-6	TRBD2	-	TGTGCCAGCAGCCCCCGGGCTAGCGGGCCTGCCTACAATGAGCAGTTCTTC	CASSPRASGPAYNEQFF
TRBJ2-1	TRBV4-3	TRBD2	-	TGCGCCAGCAGCCAAGGGGAGGGAAATGAGCAGTTCTTC	CASSQGEGNEQFF
TRBJ1-5	TRBV30	TRBD1	-	TGTGCCTGGAGTATAGCCCCTTACCGGGACAGGCCTAATCAGCCCCAGCATTTT	CAWSIAPYRDRPNQPQHF
TRBJ2-5	TRBV4-2	TRBD2	-	TGTGCCAGCAGCCGAGGAGAGGCTAGCGGGGACCTACAAGAGACCCAGTACTTC	CASSRGEASGDLQETQYF
TRBJ1-5	TRBV6-2/TRBV6-3	-	-	TGTGCCAGCAGTTACAGGGGTTTCAATCAGCCCCAGCATTTT	CASSYRGFNQPQHF
TRBJ2-6	TRBV27	-	-	TGTCCCCGGTCTGGGGCCAACGTCCTGACTTTC	CPRSGANVLTF
TRBJ1-4	TRBV4-3	TRBD1	few	TGCGCCAGCAGCCAAGATCGGGGGACAGGGGATGAAAAACTGTTTTTT	CASSQDRGTGDEKLFF
TRBJ2-5	TRBV9	-	-	TGTGCCAGCAGCAGATTACAGGGGAGGGAGACCCAGTACTTC	CASSRLQGRETQYF
TRBJ2-3	TRBV9	-	-	TGTGCCAGCAGCGCGTGGGACAAGTCATCCACAGATACGCAGTATTTT	CASSAWDKSSTDTQYF
TRBJ1-2	TRBV13	TRBD1	-	TGTGCCAGCAGCCTGGGACAGGGAAACTATGGCTACACCTTC	CASSLGQGNYGYTF
TRBJ1-1	TRBV19	-	-	TGTGCCAGTAGTCTACGGACAAATCTGAACACTGAAGCTTTCTTT	CASSLRTNLNTEAFF
TRBJ1-2	TRBV5-6	TRBD1	-	TGTGCCAGCAGCTTCTCAGGGACAGGTCACTATGGCTACACCTTC	CASSFSGTGHYGYTF
TRBJ1-2	TRBV28	-	-	TGTGCCAGCAGGCTAGACGGAGTTTATGGCTACACCTTC	CASRLDGVYGYTF
TRBJ2-7	TRBV7-8	TRBD1	-	TGTGCCAGCAGCTTAGGATTCGAGACAGGGGCCGGCGAGCAGTACTTC	CASSLGFETGAGEQYF
TRBJ2-1	TRBV7-3	-	once	TGTGCCAGCAGCCTACAGACAGGTGGTGAGCAGTTCTTC	CASSLQTGGEQFF
TRBJ2-1	TRBV18	TRBD1	-	TGTGCCAGCTCACCTTCGGGACAGGGGAACAATGAGCAGTTCTTC	CASSPSGQGNNEQFF
TRBJ1-5	TRBV9	TRBD1	-	TGTGCCAGCAGCGTCGGACAGGGGATAAATCAGCCCCAGCATTTT	CASSVGQGINQPQHF
TRBJ1-1	TRBV5-1	-	-	TGCGCCAGCAGGGAGGGGATGAACACTGAAGCTTTCTTT	CASREGMNTEAFF
TRBJ2-1	TRBV19	-	-	TGTGCCAGTAGTATATCGGGCGGGGCCAGCTACAATGAGCAGTTCTTC	CASSISGGASYNEQFF